The rows below give T cell receptor beta chains drawn from one sample of a study of response to subunit inactivated influenza vaccine. MiXCR, run by TCRdb on the RT-PCR reads, gives a single entry per CDR3 protein. The table shows hundreds of thousands of distinct CDR3 sequences, with 12% to 15% occurring only once. This sample comprised PBMCs from blood, obtained 14 to 15 days before vaccination. The receptors here all came from a man aged 45 to 65 who received an inactivated influenza vaccine. Each CDR3 is given with its conserved first and last residue. D genes are given only for firm matches. Clone size appears in some rows only: once, few, many, or a class for an expanded clone.

J	V	D	size	CDR3	DNA
TRBJ2-1	TRBV9	TRBD2	few	CASSTREAPYNEQFF	TGTGCCAGCAGCACGCGGGAGGCCCCCTACAATGAGCAGTTCTTC
TRBJ2-3	TRBV7-2	NA	few	CASSPGATSTDTQYF	TGTGCCAGCAGCCCGGGGGCAACTAGCACAGATACGCAGTATTTT
TRBJ1-1	TRBV7-9	NA	NA	CASSLSEVLRAFF	TGTGCCAGCAGCCTATCGGAAGTTCTCCGGGCTTTCTTT
TRBJ2-5	TRBV7-2	NA	NA	CASSFRHREQETQYF	TGTGCCAGCAGCTTTCGCCACAGGGAACAAGAGACCCAGTACTTC
TRBJ2-1	TRBV5-1	NA	many	CASNQGNPDEQFF	TGCGCCAGCAATCAGGGGAACCCGGATGAGCAGTTCTTC
TRBJ1-1	TRBV29-1	NA	NA	CSAEVRRNTEAFF	TGCAGCGCAGAAGTCAGGAGGAACACTGAAGCTTTCTTT
TRBJ1-1	TRBV25-1	NA	few	CASSVGEITEAFF	TGTGCCAGCAGTGTCGGTGAGATCACTGAAGCTTTCTTT
TRBJ2-1	TRBV7-9	TRBD2	few	CASSLGHPSGNGQFF	TGTGCCAGCAGCTTAGGTCACCCTAGCGGGAACGGGCAGTTCTTC
TRBJ1-6	TRBV7-8	NA	few	CASSAGTYLPSPLHF	TGTGCCAGCAGCGCAGGGACGTATTTACCTTCACCCCTCCACTTT
TRBJ2-1	TRBV18	TRBD1	few	CASLGQTGGTEQFF	TGTGCCAGCCTCGGGCAGACAGGGGGCACTGAGCAGTTCTTC
TRBJ2-1	TRBV6-1	TRBD1	few	CASRDRGSLTYNEQFF	TGTGCCAGCAGGGACAGGGGAAGCCTTACCTACAATGAGCAGTTCTTC
TRBJ1-1	TRBV20-1	NA	NA	CSANPFQRTEAFF	TGCAGTGCTAATCCGTTCCAAAGAACTGAAGCTTTCTTT
TRBJ2-7	TRBV11-2	NA	NA	CASSLGHGYEQYF	TGTGCCAGCAGCTTAGGTCACGGTTACGAGCAGTACTTC
TRBJ1-2	TRBV7-9	NA	NA	CASSVGPGIYGYTF	TGTGCCAGCAGCGTAGGTCCAGGGATCTATGGCTACACCTTC
TRBJ2-7	TRBV20-1	NA	many	CSAPGIGAYEQYF	TGCAGTGCCCCGGGGATCGGTGCCTACGAGCAGTACTTC
TRBJ2-1	TRBV7-6	TRBD2	NA	CASSSGTSVYNEQFF	TGTGCCAGCAGCTCCGGGACTAGCGTCTACAATGAGCAGTTCTTC
TRBJ2-7	TRBV6-5	NA	NA	CASSTSAGALVYEQYF	TGTGCCAGCAGTACCTCGGCAGGCGCCTTAGTCTACGAGCAGTACTTC
TRBJ1-5	TRBV19	NA	NA	CASSLGRVSNQPQHF	TGTGCCAGTAGTTTAGGTAGAGTTAGCAATCAGCCCCAGCATTTT
TRBJ2-3	TRBV7-9	NA	few	CASSQDTNTDTQYF	TGTGCCAGCAGCCAGGACACAAACACAGATACGCAGTATTTT
TRBJ2-4	TRBV14	NA	few	CASSQALGTTDIQYF	TGTGCCAGCAGCCAAGCCCTGGGGACCACGGACATTCAGTACTTC
TRBJ2-1	TRBV6-6	NA	NA	CASSYSVDEQFF	TGTGCCAGCAGTTACTCGGTTGATGAGCAGTTCTTC
TRBJ2-1	TRBV28	TRBD2	few	CASSRRPGGGNEQFF	TGTGCCAGCAGCCGACGGCCCGGGGGGGGCAATGAGCAGTTCTTC
TRBJ2-2	TRBV9	TRBD2	NA	CASSVGAGGYTGELFF	TGTGCCAGCAGCGTAGGAGCGGGAGGGTACACCGGGGAGCTGTTTTTT
TRBJ2-1	TRBV7-2	TRBD2	few	CASSHPPGLAGGEQFF	TGTGCCAGCAGCCACCCACCGGGACTAGCGGGAGGTGAGCAGTTCTTC
TRBJ1-2	TRBV7-2	NA	NA	CASSLGVSPGGYTF	TGTGCCAGCAGCTTAGGTGTTTCCCCAGGAGGCTACACCTTC
TRBJ2-5	TRBV30	NA	few	CAWTRGGPETQYF	TGTGCCTGGACCCGGGGAGGACCAGAGACCCAGTACTTC
TRBJ2-7	TRBV5-1	NA	NA	CASSLRQVKFHEQYF	TGCGCCAGCAGCTTGAGACAGGTTAAATTTCACGAGCAGTACTTC
TRBJ1-6	TRBV6-1	NA	NA	CASSGRSGSYNSPLHF	TGTGCCAGCAGTGGCAGGTCGGGGTCCTATAATTCACCCCTCCACTTT
TRBJ2-3	TRBV5-1	TRBD2	NA	CACSSSGPTDTQYF	TGCGCCTGCTCCTCTAGCGGACCCACAGATACGCAGTATTTT
TRBJ2-3	TRBV18	NA	few	CASSPPALSTDTQYF	TGTGCCAGCTCACCTCCGGCTCTAAGCACAGATACGCAGTATTTT
TRBJ1-5	TRBV20-1	NA	NA	CSASPNSNQPQHF	TGCAGTGCTAGCCCTAACAGCAATCAGCCCCAGCATTTT
TRBJ1-6	TRBV5-1	NA	NA	CASSLEQPHNSPLHF	TGCGCCAGCAGCTTGGAACAGCCTCATAATTCACCCCTCCACTTT
TRBJ2-7	TRBV20-1	TRBD2	few	CSGLAGGFGYEQYF	TGCAGTGGGCTAGCGGGAGGTTTCGGGTACGAGCAGTACTTC
TRBJ2-3	TRBV29-1	TRBD1	NA	CSATGQGVTDTQYF	TGCAGCGCCACGGGACAGGGGGTCACAGATACGCAGTATTTT
TRBJ2-3	TRBV29-1	TRBD2	few	CSATTSGRTDTQYF	TGCAGCGCAACTACTAGCGGGCGCACAGATACGCAGTATTTT
TRBJ2-5	TRBV28	NA	NA	CASSASPQKTQYF	TGTGCCAGCAGTGCCTCCCCGCAGAAGACCCAGTACTTC
TRBJ1-5	TRBV6-6	TRBD1	many	CASSNQGVQPQHF	TGTGCCAGCAGTAATCAGGGGGTTCAGCCCCAGCATTTT
TRBJ2-3	TRBV20-1	NA	few	CSARKSARVDTQYF	TGCAGTGCTAGAAAATCGGCCAGGGTTGATACGCAGTATTTT
TRBJ1-2	TRBV29-1	NA	few	CSVESNYGYTF	TGCAGCGTTGAATCTAACTATGGCTACACCTTC
TRBJ2-5	TRBV28	TRBD1	few	CASSPGTAAWRTQYF	TGTGCCAGCAGTCCCGGGACAGCCGCCTGGAGGACCCAGTACTTC
TRBJ2-7	TRBV12-3/TRBV12-4	TRBD1	few	CASSPMTGVYEQYF	TGTGCCAGCAGCCCGATGACAGGGGTCTACGAGCAGTACTTC
TRBJ2-1	TRBV27	TRBD2	NA	CASSLWAGDSYNEQFF	TGTGCCAGCAGTTTATGGGCGGGAGACTCCTACAATGAGCAGTTCTTC
TRBJ2-2	TRBV27	NA	NA	CASSLGQGGGELFF	TGTGCCAGCAGTTTGGGTCAGGGAGGCGGGGAGCTGTTTTTT
TRBJ2-7	TRBV5-1	NA	few	CASRTAQSYEQYF	TGCGCCAGCAGGACCGCACAGTCCTACGAGCAGTACTTC
TRBJ2-1	TRBV5-1	NA	many	CASSSLGKGSYNEQFF	TGCGCCAGCAGCTCCCTGGGGAAAGGGTCCTACAATGAGCAGTTCTTC
TRBJ2-7	TRBV4-3	NA	many	CASSQGRGPNEQYF	TGCGCCAGCAGCCAAGGCCGGGGACCGAACGAGCAGTACTTC
TRBJ2-1	TRBV19	NA	few	CASSTHGVNYNEQFF	TGTGCCAGTAGTACCCACGGGGTAAATTACAATGAGCAGTTCTTC
TRBJ2-3	TRBV5-5	TRBD2	few	CASSSTSVGDTQYF	TGTGCCAGCAGCTCGACTAGCGTTGGAGATACGCAGTATTTT
TRBJ2-7	TRBV28	NA	many	CASRQGILAINSYEQYF	TGTGCCAGCAGACAGGGGATACTAGCTATCAACTCCTACGAGCAGTACTTC
TRBJ1-1	TRBV12-3/TRBV12-4	NA	NA	CASSFVAGTEAFF	TGTGCCAGCAGTTTTGTGGCGGGCACTGAAGCTTTCTTT
TRBJ2-1	TRBV9	NA	few	CASSERGTTHNEQFF	TGTGCCAGCAGCGAGAGGGGGACTACCCACAATGAGCAGTTCTTC
TRBJ1-1	TRBV6-1	TRBD1	few	CASTPGTGQGGTEAFF	TGTGCCAGCACCCCGGGGACAGGGCAGGGAGGCACTGAAGCTTTCTTT
TRBJ1-2	TRBV2	NA	few	CASMRRGSLDGYTF	TGTGCCAGCATGAGACGGGGGTCCTTGGACGGCTACACCTTC